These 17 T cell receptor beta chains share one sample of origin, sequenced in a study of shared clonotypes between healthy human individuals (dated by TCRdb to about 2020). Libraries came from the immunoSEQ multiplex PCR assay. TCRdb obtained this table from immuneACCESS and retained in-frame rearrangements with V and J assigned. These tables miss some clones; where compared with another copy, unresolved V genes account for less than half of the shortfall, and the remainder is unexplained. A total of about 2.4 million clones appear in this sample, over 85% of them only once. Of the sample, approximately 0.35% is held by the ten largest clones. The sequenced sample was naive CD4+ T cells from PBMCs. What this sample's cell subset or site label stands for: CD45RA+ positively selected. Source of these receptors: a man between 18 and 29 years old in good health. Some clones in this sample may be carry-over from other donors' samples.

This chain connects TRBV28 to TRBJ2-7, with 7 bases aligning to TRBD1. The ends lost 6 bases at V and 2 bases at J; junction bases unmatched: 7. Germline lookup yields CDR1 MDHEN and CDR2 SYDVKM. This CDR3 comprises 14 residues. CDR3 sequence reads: CASRPRTGPYEQYF. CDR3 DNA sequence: TGTGCCAGCAGACCTCGGACAGGCCCCTACGAGCAGTACTTC. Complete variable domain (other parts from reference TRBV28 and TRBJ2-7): DVKVTQSSRYLVKRTGEKVFLECVQDMDHENMFWYRQDPGLGLRLIYFSYDVKMKEKGDIPEGYSVSREKKERFSLILESASTNQTSMYLCASRPRTGPYEQYFGPGTRLTVT.

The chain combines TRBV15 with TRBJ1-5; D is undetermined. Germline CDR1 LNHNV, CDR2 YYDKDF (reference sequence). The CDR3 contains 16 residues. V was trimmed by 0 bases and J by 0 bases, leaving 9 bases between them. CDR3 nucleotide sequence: TGTGCCACCAGCAGAGATCCGCTGAATAGCAATCAGCCCCAGCATTTT. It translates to CATSRDPLNSNQPQHF.

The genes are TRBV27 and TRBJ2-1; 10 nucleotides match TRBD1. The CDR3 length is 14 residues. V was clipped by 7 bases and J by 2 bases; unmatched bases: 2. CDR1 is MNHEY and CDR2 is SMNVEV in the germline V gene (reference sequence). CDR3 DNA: TGTGCCAGCATAGGGACAGGGGCCTACAATGAGCAGTTCTTC. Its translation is CASIGTGAYNEQFF.

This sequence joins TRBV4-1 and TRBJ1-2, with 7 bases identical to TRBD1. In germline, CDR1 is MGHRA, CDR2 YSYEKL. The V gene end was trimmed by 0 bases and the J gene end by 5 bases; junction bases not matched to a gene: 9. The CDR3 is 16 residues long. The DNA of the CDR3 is TGCGCCAGCAGCCAAGATCGGGGACAGAGAGGGTATGGCTACACCTTC. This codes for CASSQDRGQRGYGYTF.

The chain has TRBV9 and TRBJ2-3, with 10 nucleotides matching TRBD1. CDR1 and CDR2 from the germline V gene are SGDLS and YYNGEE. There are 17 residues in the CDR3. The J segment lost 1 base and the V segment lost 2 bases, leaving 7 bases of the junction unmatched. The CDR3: CASSVSPDRGRTDTQYF. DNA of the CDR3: TGTGCCAGCAGCGTTAGCCCCGACAGGGGGCGCACAGATACGCAGTATTTT.

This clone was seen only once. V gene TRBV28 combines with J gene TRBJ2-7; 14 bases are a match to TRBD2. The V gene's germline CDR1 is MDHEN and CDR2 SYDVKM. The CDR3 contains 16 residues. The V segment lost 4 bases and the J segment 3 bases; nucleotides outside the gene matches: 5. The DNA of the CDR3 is TGTGCCAGCAGTTCCACAGGACTAGCGGGGGGCTACGAGCAGTACTTC. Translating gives CASSSTGLAGGYEQYF.

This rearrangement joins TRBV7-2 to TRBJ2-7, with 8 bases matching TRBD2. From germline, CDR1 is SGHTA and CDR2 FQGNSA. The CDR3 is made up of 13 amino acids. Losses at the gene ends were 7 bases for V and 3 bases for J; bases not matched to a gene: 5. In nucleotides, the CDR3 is TGTGCCAGCACCCCGGGGGGGTTCTACGAGCAGTACTTC. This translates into CASTPGGFYEQYF.

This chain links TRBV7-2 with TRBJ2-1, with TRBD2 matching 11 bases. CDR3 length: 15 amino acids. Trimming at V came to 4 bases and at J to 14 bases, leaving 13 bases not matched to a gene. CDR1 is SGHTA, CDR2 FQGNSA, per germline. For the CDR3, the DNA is TGTGCCAGCAGCTCACACATCCTTAGCGGGAGGGGTGAGTTCTTC. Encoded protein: CASSSHILSGRGEFF. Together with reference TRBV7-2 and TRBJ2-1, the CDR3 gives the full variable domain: GAGVSQSPSNKVTEKGKDVELRCDPISGHTALYWYRQSLGQGLEFLIYFQGNSAPDKSGLPSDRFSAERTGGSVSTLTIQRTQQEDSAVYLCASSSHILSGRGEFFGPGTRLTVL.

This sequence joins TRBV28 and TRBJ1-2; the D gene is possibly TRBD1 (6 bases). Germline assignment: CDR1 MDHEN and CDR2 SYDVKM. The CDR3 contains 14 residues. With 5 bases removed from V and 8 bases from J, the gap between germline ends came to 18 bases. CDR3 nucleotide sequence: TGTGCCAGCAGTGACCCCAGGGGTCCGGGAGGCTACACCTTC. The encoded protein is CASSDPRGPGGYTF.

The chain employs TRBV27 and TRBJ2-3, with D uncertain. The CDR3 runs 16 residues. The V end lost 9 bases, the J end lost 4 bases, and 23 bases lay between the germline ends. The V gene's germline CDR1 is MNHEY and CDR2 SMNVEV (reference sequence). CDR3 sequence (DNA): TGTGCCAGTGCCTCAGAAGTGAGGATAGGCGCAGATACGCAGTATTTT. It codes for CASASEVRIGADTQYF.

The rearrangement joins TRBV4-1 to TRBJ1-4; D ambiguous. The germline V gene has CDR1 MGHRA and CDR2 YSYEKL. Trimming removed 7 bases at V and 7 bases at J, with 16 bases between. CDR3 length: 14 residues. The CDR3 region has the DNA TGCGCCAGCACCACGACCCGGACTTTTGAAAAACTGTTTTTT. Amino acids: CASTTTRTFEKLFF.

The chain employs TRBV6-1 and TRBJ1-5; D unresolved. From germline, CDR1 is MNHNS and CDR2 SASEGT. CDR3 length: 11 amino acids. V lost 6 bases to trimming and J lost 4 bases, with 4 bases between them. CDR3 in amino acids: CASRTNQPQHF. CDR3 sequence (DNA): TGTGCCAGCAGGACTAATCAGCCCCAGCATTTT.

As DNA, the CDR3 is TGTGCCAGCAGCTTAGTGGCCTCCGGGGAGCTGTTTTTT. Its protein product is CASSLVASGELFF. The chain has TRBV11-2 and TRBJ2-2; D not resolved. V was clipped by 1 base and J by 6 bases, with 6 bases between them. From germline, CDR1 is SGHAT and CDR2 FQNNGV. The CDR3 loop spans 13 amino acids.

As DNA, the CDR3 is TGTGCCAGCACCTCACCCCTCAGGACGCATGGCTACACCTTC. This gives the protein CASTSPLRTHGYTF. The V call is TRBV6-5, the J call TRBJ1-2; no reliable D call. The CDR3 has 14 amino acids. V was pared by 7 bases and J by 6 bases, with 18 bases between. The germline gives CDR1 MNHEY, CDR2 SVGAGI.

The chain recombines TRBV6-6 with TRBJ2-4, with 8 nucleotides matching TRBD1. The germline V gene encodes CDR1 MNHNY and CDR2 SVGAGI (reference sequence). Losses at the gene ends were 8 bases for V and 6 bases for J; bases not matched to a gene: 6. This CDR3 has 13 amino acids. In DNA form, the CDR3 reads TGTGCCAGCCGTCAGGGGGCACTAAACATTCAGTACTTC. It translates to CASRQGALNIQYF.

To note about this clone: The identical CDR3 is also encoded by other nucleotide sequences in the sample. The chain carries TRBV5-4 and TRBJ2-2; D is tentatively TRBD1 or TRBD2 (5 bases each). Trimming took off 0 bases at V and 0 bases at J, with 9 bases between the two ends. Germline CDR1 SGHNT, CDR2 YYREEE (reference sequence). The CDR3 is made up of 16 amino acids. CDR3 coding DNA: TGTGCCAGCAGCTTGGGGGGGACGGCGAACACCGGGGAGCTGTTTTTT. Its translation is CASSLGGTANTGELFF.

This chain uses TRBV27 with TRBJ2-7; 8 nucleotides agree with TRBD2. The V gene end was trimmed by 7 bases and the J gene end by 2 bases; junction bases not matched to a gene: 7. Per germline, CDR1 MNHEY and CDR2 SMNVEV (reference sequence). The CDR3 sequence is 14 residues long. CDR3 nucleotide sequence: TGTGCCAGCACCGGGGGGGGCCTAGCCTACGAGCAGTACTTC. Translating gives CASTGGGLAYEQYF.